The TCR beta chain described here comes from a study of Siglec-9 on CD8 T cells in melanoma (dated 2019 in TCRdb). In terms of the full investigation: In this study, researchers looked at how Siglec-9 is expressed on CD8+ T cells and what Siglec-9 does to regulate T cells within the melanoma tumor microenvironment. Here is what the overall study found, with its caveats: According to the reported findings, Siglec-9 marked and regulated a subset of effector memory CD8+ T cells that seemed to build up inside melanoma tumors.

The CDR3, from cysteine to phenylalanine, totals 16 residues. The read is trimmed to its CDR3 DNA, 48 bases read in frame from base 1. Trimming removed 3 bases from V and 2 bases from J, leaving 14 bases between the germline ends. Reading the germline V gene (reference sequence) gives CDR1 LNHDA and CDR2 SQIVND. The method was the immunoSEQ multiplex PCR assay. Here the immuneACCESS table is served through TCRdb, limited to in-frame sequences with V and J called. Missing clones are a known gap in these copies; in checked studies unresolved V genes cover under half, and the rest lacks a known reason. The sample yields 25,000 to 35,000 clones; more than 80% were counted once. The ten biggest clones cover roughly 6% of the sample. A word on this clone: Its antigen is unknown. Within one base of it there is no much larger clone, and no base qualities were kept.

Sequencing was done on a sample of Siglec-9- CD8+ T cells sorted from blood. The cell subset or site label corresponds to: CD8 T cells lacking Siglec-9. The chain is made from TRBV19 and TRBJ1-5; too little of a D gene remains to name it. This TCR was sampled from a human donor in good health. The nucleotide sequence reads as follows: TGTGCCAGTAGTATTGGGTCCATGTCTGGCAATCAGCCCCAGCATTTT. It translates as CASSIGSMSGNQPQHF.